The clone carrying this T cell receptor beta chain was seen just once. Its antigen is currently unknown. This sample stems from a study of monozygotic twins with cystic fibrosis. Whole-study results and caveats: Shared CDR3 numbers were not associated with age, concordance or severity. J usage was most co-twin-similar in 8 of 16 pairs, V in 13. The repertoire was suggested to be naive-dominated, clonality median around 0.0089.

V lost 2 bases and J lost 3, with 11 bases in between. Germline CDR1 is SGHAT and CDR2 is FQNNGV. The length of the CDR3 is 15 residues. TCRdb's copy holds only in-frame clones and misses some; the assay was immunoSEQ multiplex PCR. This table has over 25,000 clones, roughly 90% appearing once. The clonotype originates from a girl aged 2 to 10 with cystic fibrosis. The chain recombines TRBV11-2 with TRBJ2-1; D ambiguous. Sample: blood. This chain's CDR3 is CASSLSGANYNEQFF. DNA of the CDR3: TGTGCCAGCAGCTTATCCGGAGCTAACTACAATGAGCAGTTCTTC.